This T cell receptor beta chain emerged from a study of somatic mutations in cytotoxic T cells in rheumatoid arthritis (dated by TCRdb to about 2017). About the investigation overall: A FACSAria II or Sony SH800 was used to flow-sort some V beta antibody-stained T-cell populations at nearly 100% purity, and TCRB sequencing was also done on sorted V beta1+ cells. Whether expanded CD8+ T-cell clones in untreated, newly diagnosed rheumatoid arthritis carry somatic mutations was the study question, and clonality was characterized with TCRB deep sequencing. For 55 to 70 rheumatoid arthritis patients and 20 healthy controls, TCRB deep sequencing was carried out. Median age was essentially the same in the patient group and the control group. Beyond this particular receptor, the publication reports: An increase of CD8+ clonality with age was seen in patients (Spearman r ~ 0.47) but not in healthy controls. The slight TRBV07 underrepresentation in patients was not adjusted for multiple comparisons. It was unknown which antigens the expanded CD8+ clones targeted, and their absence from virus-specific databases did not exclude viral specificity. Several identical CD8+ TCRB sequences were found in both blood and synovial fluid, and in about an eighth of the roughly 60 patients the largest CD8+ clone exceeded 20% of CD8+ cells. CD8+ T-cell clonality in rheumatoid arthritis patients was not significantly different from that in age-matched healthy controls.

According to the germline V gene (reference sequence), CDR1 reads MNHEY and CDR2 reads SMNVEV. The CDR3 numbers 13 residues from cysteine through phenylalanine. Just CDR3 DNA is preserved here, 39 bases in frame from base 1. V is clipped by 0 bases and J by 6 bases, and the sequence between their germline boundaries is 6 bases long. A note on this clone: The target of this receptor is not known. Base qualities are not provided; no much larger clone lies one nucleotide away.

The approximately 21 healthy controls were blood donors whose buffy coats were used; they had a median age of around 60 years (range 21-70), and over 50% were female. On an AutoMACS, CD4+ and CD8+ cells were isolated via positive magnetic bead selection, and their purity was verified by flow cytometry. Peripheral blood mononuclear cells were obtained using density gradient separation with Ficoll-Paque PLUS. DNA was extracted from CD4-enriched, CD8-enriched or PBMC samples with Nucleospin Tissue or Tissue XS kits and quantified with a Qubit 2.0 fluorometer. Sequencing of TCRB CDR3 was done on genomic DNA with the immunoSEQ assay. In the authors' own workflow: Only productive TCRB rearrangements were included in the analyses. Clonality was calculated as a Shannon entropy-based productive clonality index, and a clone was defined by a unique TCRB CDR3 sequence. The template counts of each clone relative to the total templates per sample were used to calculate repertoire overlap between two samples. A correlation with a Spearman r of roughly 0.66 was found between V-gene usage by flow cytometry and V-gene usage by TCRB sequencing. Imported from immuneACCESS, the table was reduced by TCRdb to in-frame sequences with V and J called. These copies leave out some clones; in studies compared against another copy, an unresolved V gene accounts for under half, and the cause of the remainder is not known. V and J calls and clone size are as listed in that table; D and trimming were resolved from the DNA. The sample includes nearly 20,000 clones, with 86% observed a single time. Together, the top ten hold more than 14% of the sample.

The specimen sequenced was CD8+ T cells sorted from blood. This TCR came from a man aged 35 to 55 in good health. The rearranged chain carries TRBV27 and TRBJ2-1, with TRBD1 perhaps the D gene, on 6 matching bases. Read as DNA, the sequence is TGTGCCAGCAGTTTATCAGGGGGCAATGAGCAGTTCTTC. This sequence encodes CASSLSGGNEQFF.